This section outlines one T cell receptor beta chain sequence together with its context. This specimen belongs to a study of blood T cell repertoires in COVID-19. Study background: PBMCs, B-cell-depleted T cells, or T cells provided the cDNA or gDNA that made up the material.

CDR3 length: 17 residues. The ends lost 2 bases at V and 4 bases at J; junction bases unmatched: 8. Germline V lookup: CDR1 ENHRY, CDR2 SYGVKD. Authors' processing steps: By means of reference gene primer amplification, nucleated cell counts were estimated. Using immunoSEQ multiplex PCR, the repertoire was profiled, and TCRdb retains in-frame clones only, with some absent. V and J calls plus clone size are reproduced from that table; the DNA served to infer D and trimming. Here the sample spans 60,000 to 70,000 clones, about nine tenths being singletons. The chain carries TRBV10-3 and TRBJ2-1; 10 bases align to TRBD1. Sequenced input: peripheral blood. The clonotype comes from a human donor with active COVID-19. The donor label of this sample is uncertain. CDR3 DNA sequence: TGTGCCATCAGTGAGCCGAGTGGGGGACAGGGGTACAATGAGCAGTTCTTC. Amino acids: CAISEPSGGQGYNEQFF.